This T cell receptor beta chain was recovered during a study of shared clonotypes between healthy human individuals. Study outcomes and limitations: Some naive CD4 clonotypes, around 4.7%, turned up in common across four donors. A small donor pool kept down the genetic and exposure-history diversity that was represented. Estimated clonotype richness was generally higher in naive than memory subsets.

Sequenced by immunoSEQ multiplex PCR; TCRdb stores in-frame clones only, minus some. Here the sample spans approximately 2.5 million clones, 80% to 95% being singletons. The CDR3 sequence is 16 residues long. Germline V gene sequence: CDR1 MGHRA, CDR2 YSYEKL. The germline V and J ends were trimmed by 3 bases and 5 bases, with 19 bases remaining between them. Of note for this clone: What it binds is unknown.

This TCR came from a man aged 18 to 30 in good health. Some clones in this sample may be carry-over from other donors' samples. The chain employs TRBV4-1 and TRBJ1-1; a possible D gene is TRBD1 (6 bases). Material for sequencing was naive CD4+ T cells from PBMCs. Noted subset: CD45RA+ positively selected. CDR3 protein: CASSHKFFSGETEAFF. CDR3 bases: TGCGCCAGCAGCCATAAGTTCTTTTCAGGGGAAACTGAAGCTTTCTTT.